Reported below is one T cell receptor (beta chain). This CDR3 spans 12 amino acids. CDR1 is SEHNR, CDR2 FQNEAQ, per germline (reference sequence). The V end was cut by 3 bases, the J end by 6 bases, with 5 bases between. This entry belongs to a study of blood T cell repertoires in COVID-19. The wider study: Spain, Italy and the United States supplied samples that represented acute and convalescent COVID-19. From T cells, B-cell-depleted T cells, or PBMCs came the material, which was cDNA or gDNA.

Per the original methods: The assay estimated nucleated cells by amplifying reference gene primers. Here immunoSEQ multiplex PCR was the method, and the copy in TCRdb shows in-frame clones only, minus some. V, J and clone size are those of that table, while D and trimming were read from the DNA. Of some 320,000 clones in the sample, about 89% were seen once. V usage is TRBV7-9 and J usage is TRBJ2-2, with D unclear. Sequencing was performed on peripheral blood. The sequence was obtained from a woman between 45 and 60 years old who had recovered from COVID-19. The CDR3 DNA sequence: TGTGCCAGCAGCTTGGGCCCCGGGGAGCTGTTTTTT. Encoded protein: CASSLGPGELFF. Supplemented by reference TRBV7-9 and TRBJ2-2, the full variable domain reads DTGVSQNPRHKITKRGQNVTFRCDPISEHNRLYWYRQTLGQGPEFLTYFQNEAQLEKSRLLSDRFSAERPKGSFSTLEIQRTEQGDSAMYLCASSLGPGELFFGEGSRLTVL.